A single sample gave rise to the 29 T cell receptor beta chains below, sequenced in a study of PD-L1 blockade in urothelial cancer (dated by TCRdb to 2016 to 2017). The method was the immunoSEQ multiplex PCR assay. The immuneACCESS repertoire file appears here via TCRdb, limited to in-frame rearrangements. These files lack a portion of the clones; in checked studies, under half of the deficit traces to unresolved V genes, and the cause of the others is not known. Here the sample has roughly 56,000 clones; over 75% occur a single time. The ten largest clonotypes hold 3.5% to 4.5% of the sample. The sample was PBMCs, taken around atezolizumab (anti-PD-L1) treatment. Receptors originate from a man aged 70-80 years with urothelial cancer.

This clone was observed a few times. The chain couples TRBV14 to TRBJ2-1; tentatively, D is TRBD2 (5 bases). The CDR3 sequence is 17 residues long. CDR1 is SGHDN, CDR2 FVKESK, per germline. V was pared by 0 bases and J by 4 bases, with 16 bases between. Here the CDR3 DNA reads TGTGCCAGCAGCCAAGACCGAGGACTTTTGGCTTACAATGAGCAGTTCTTC. Protein: CASSQDRGLLAYNEQFF.

The chain has TRBV5-1 and TRBJ2-1; the D gene is possibly TRBD2 (6 bases). Germline V gene data show CDR1 as SGHRS and CDR2 as YFSETQ. CDR3 length: 15 residues. Trimming removed 6 bases from V and 7 bases from J, with 20 bases in between. The DNA of the CDR3 is TGCGCCAGCACCCTATTTCTCGGGAGCGGTAATGAGCAGTTCTTC. It encodes CASTLFLGSGNEQFF.

The chain recombines TRBV19 with TRBJ2-7; 10 nucleotides agree with TRBD1. The junction had 6 bases not matched to a gene; V was cut back by 3 bases and J by 7 bases. CDR1 and CDR2 from the germline V gene are LNHDA and SQIVND (reference sequence). This CDR3 is built from 14 residues. CDR3 amino acids: CASSMGTGVGEQYF. CDR3 sequence (DNA): TGTGCCAGTAGTATGGGGACAGGGGTAGGGGAGCAGTACTTC. Filled out from reference TRBV19 and TRBJ2-7, the complete variable domain reads DGGITQSPKYLFRKEGQNVTLSCEQNLNHDAMYWYRQDPGQGLRLIYYSQIVNDFQKGDIAEGYSVSREKKESFPLTVTSAQKNPTAFYLCASSMGTGVGEQYFGPGTRLTVT.

This chain joins TRBV11-3 and TRBJ1-5; D is undetermined. The CDR3 is 12 amino acids. Per germline, CDR1 SGHNT and CDR2 YENEEA. V gave up 5 bases and J gave up 7 bases, with 9 bases separating them. This CDR3 reads CASSPSGQPQHF. In DNA, the CDR3 is TGTGCCAGCAGCCCCTCGGGACAGCCCCAGCATTTT.

This rearrangement joins TRBV9 to TRBJ2-3; the match to TRBD2 covers 10 bases. V lost 4 bases and J lost 4; bases outside the gene matches: 6. There are 15 residues in the CDR3. The germline gives CDR1 SGDLS, CDR2 YYNGEE. The DNA of the CDR3 is TGTGCCAGCAGCCAAGCGGGAGGGGTCGCAGATACGCAGTATTTT. Translation: CASSQAGGVADTQYF.

This clone was counted a single time. The chain links TRBV27 to TRBJ2-1, with 9 bases lining up with TRBD2. CDR3 length equals 16 residues. Germline loops: CDR1 MNHEY, CDR2 SMNVEV (reference sequence). Trimming at V came to 6 bases and at J to 10 bases, leaving 16 bases not matched to a gene. CDR3 protein: CASSVGVAGDLEEQFF. The CDR3 DNA reads as TGTGCCAGCAGCGTTGGGGTAGCGGGAGATTTGGAGGAGCAGTTCTTC.

V usage is TRBV27 and J usage is TRBJ2-7, with TRBD2 matching over 9 bases. The CDR3 sequence is 13 residues long. J was trimmed by 7 bases and V by 3 bases; bases with no gene match: 4. Per the germline V gene, CDR1 is MNHEY and CDR2 is SMNVEV (reference sequence). Written as DNA, the CDR3 is TGTGCCAGCAGTTTTTTTGCGGGAGGGGAGCAGTACTTC. Translated, it gives CASSFFAGGEQYF.

There are a few counts of this clone. The chain links TRBV5-1 to TRBJ1-2; 8 bases agree with TRBD1. Trimming removed 3 bases from V and 1 base from J; junction bases left unmatched: 11. This CDR3 spans 17 amino acids. In germline, CDR1 is SGHRS, CDR2 YFSETQ. CDR3 DNA sequence: TGCGCCAGCAGCTGGAATCCGGGACAGGACGATAACTATGGCTACACCTTC. It translates to CASSWNPGQDDNYGYTF.

This rearrangement joins TRBV12-5 to TRBJ1-1; D uncertain. Deletions cut 7 bases from V and 5 bases from J, with 14 bases between. Per the germline V gene, CDR1 is LGHNT and CDR2 is FRNRAP. This CDR3 comprises 13 residues. The CDR3, as DNA: TGTGCTAGTGAGGGCCATGGGGAGACTGAAGCTTTCTTT. Its protein product is CASEGHGETEAFF.

In its sample, this clone was seen once. The chain joins TRBV18 to TRBJ2-3; the D is unclear. The CDR3 loop spans 14 amino acids. Trimming stripped 5 bases from V and 0 bases from J, with 9 bases between. Germline V lookup: CDR1 KGHSH, CDR2 LQKENI. The CDR3 DNA follows: TGTGCCAGCTCAACACAGACTAGCACAGATACGCAGTATTTT. Translating it yields CASSTQTSTDTQYF.

This chain connects TRBV10-3 to TRBJ2-3, with 11 bases that match TRBD2. Per germline, CDR1 ENHRY and CDR2 SYGVKD. The V gene end was trimmed by 11 bases and the J gene end by 1 base; junction bases not matched to a gene: 5. There are 14 residues in the CDR3. CDR3 nucleotides: TGTGCCCCTTCGACTAGCGGGGGCACAGATACGCAGTATTTT. This codes for CAPSTSGGTDTQYF.

This rearrangement joins TRBV6-6 to TRBJ2-1, with a possible D match to TRBD2 (7 bases). V was cut by 7 bases and J by 8 bases, with 21 bases left in between. Per germline, CDR1 MNHNY and CDR2 SVGAGI (reference sequence). The CDR3 spans 15 residues. The CDR3 DNA reads TGTGCCAGCACCGATTCGGGGGGCTCAGGTGATGAGCAGTTCTTC. It yields the protein CASTDSGGSGDEQFF.

J is TRBJ1-2 and V is TRBV5-1, with 10 bases identical to TRBD1. Germline trimming cut 2 bases from V and 8 bases from J; bases unmatched to any gene: 12. CDR3 length: 16 residues. Germline CDR1 and CDR2: SGHRS and YFSETQ. The CDR3 bases are TGCGCCAGCAGCTTTAATGCCGGGACAGGGGCTTGGGGCTACACCTTC. It codes for CASSFNAGTGAWGYTF.

The J gene is TRBJ2-1, the V gene TRBV7-6; 11 bases align to TRBD2. Germline CDR1 and CDR2: SGHVS and FNYEAQ. The length of the CDR3 is 16 residues. The V and J ends lost 5 bases and 3 bases, in that order; junction bases with no gene match: 6. CDR3 region: CASSPQTSGVYNEQFF. The DNA for the CDR3 is TGTGCCAGCAGCCCCCAGACTAGCGGGGTCTACAATGAGCAGTTCTTC. Variable domain in full (rest from reference TRBV7-6 and TRBJ2-1): GAGVSQSPRYKVTKRGQDVALRCDPISGHVSLYWYRQALGQGPEFLTYFNYEAQQDKSGLPNDRFSAERPEGSISTLTIQRTEQRDSAMYRCASSPQTSGVYNEQFFGPGTRLTVL.

This chain links TRBV28 with TRBJ1-5; tentatively, D is TRBD1 (5 bases). CDR3 size: 14 residues. Trimming took 4 bases from V and 6 from J, leaving 13 bases between them. Looked up from germline, CDR1 is MDHEN and CDR2 is SYDVKM. This CDR3 reads CASSSIGGTQPQHF. The CDR3 DNA reads TGTGCCAGCAGTTCAATCGGGGGTACTCAGCCCCAGCATTTT.

This clone was seen only once. The CDR3 protein is CASSIRDRGMNTEAFF. In DNA form, the CDR3 reads TGTGCCAGTAGTATCAGGGACAGAGGAATGAACACTGAAGCTTTCTTT. The rearrangement uses TRBV19 and TRBJ1-1; TRBD1 agrees at 7 bases. Germline V gives CDR1 LNHDA, CDR2 SQIVND (reference sequence). The V segment lost 3 bases and the J segment 0 bases; nucleotides outside the gene matches: 7. The CDR3 runs 16 residues.

The rearrangement uses TRBV6-5 and TRBJ1-2; the match to TRBD1 covers 10 bases. J gave up 3 bases and V 6 bases, and 7 bases lay outside the gene matches. Germline CDR1 MNHEY, CDR2 SVGAGI. This CDR3 has 15 amino acids. CDR3 in DNA: TGTGCCAGCAGACGAGGGACAGGGGTTTACTATGGCTACACCTTC. It is translated as CASRRGTGVYYGYTF.

The table lists this clone with a few counts. The chain combines TRBV5-4 with TRBJ2-4, with 9 nucleotides matching TRBD1. CDR3 length: 17 residues. Germline V gene data show CDR1 as SGHNT and CDR2 as YYREEE (reference sequence). Trimming took 3 bases from V and 7 from J; bases not matched to a gene: 14. CDR3 in DNA: TGTGCCAGCAGCTCCCAGGCGGGACAGGGTTTATTTAACATTCAGTACTTC. It encodes CASSSQAGQGLFNIQYF.

This chain links TRBV30 with TRBJ2-1; 10 bases match TRBD1. The CDR3 totals 16 residues. The trim removed 3 bases at V and 1 base at J, leaving 6 bases unmatched. Germline loops: CDR1 GTSNPN, CDR2 SVGIG (reference sequence). The CDR3 reads CAWSRQGAGSYNEQFF. CDR3 sequence (DNA): TGTGCCTGGAGCCGACAGGGGGCGGGTTCCTACAATGAGCAGTTCTTC.

CDR3 nucleotide sequence: TGTGCCAGCCGCGGGGGTACTAGCACAGATACGCAGTATTTT. Amino acids: CASRGGTSTDTQYF. V usage is TRBV2 and J usage is TRBJ2-3, with TRBD2 identical over 7 bases. The ends lost 8 bases at V and 0 bases at J; junction bases unmatched: 5. This CDR3 comprises 14 residues. Looked up from germline, CDR1 is SNHLY and CDR2 is FYNNEI.

The gene calls are TRBV11-2 and TRBJ2-7; 10 nucleotides match TRBD2. The germline gives CDR1 SGHAT, CDR2 FQNNGV. CDR3 size: 15 residues. Unmatched junction bases numbered 4, after V lost 5 bases and J lost 0 bases. CDR3: CASSTTSGVSYEQYF. The CDR3 DNA reads TGTGCCAGCAGCACAACTAGCGGGGTCTCCTACGAGCAGTACTTC.

This clone was counted a few times. The rearrangement uses TRBV15 and TRBJ2-1; TRBD2 matches 11 bases. CDR3 size: 18 residues. V shed 0 bases and J 3 bases; nucleotides not matched to a gene: 7. Looked up from germline, CDR1 is LNHNV and CDR2 is YYDKDF (reference sequence). CDR3 protein: CATSRDITSGSRYNEQFF. The CDR3, as DNA: TGTGCCACCAGCAGAGATATCACTAGCGGGAGTCGCTACAATGAGCAGTTCTTC.

DNA for the CDR3: TGTGCCAGCAGCTCCCCGGGAGGGGAGGCTACCTTC. It yields the protein CASSSPGGEATF. The chain uses TRBV6-6 and TRBJ1-2; a possible D gene is TRBD1 (5 bases). V lost 6 bases and J lost 14, with 19 bases in between. The CDR3 totals 12 residues. CDR1 MNHNY and CDR2 SVGAGI come from the germline V gene (reference sequence).

The chain recombines TRBV7-8 with TRBJ2-7, with D possibly matching TRBD2 (6 bases). Germline V gives CDR1 SGHVS, CDR2 FQNEAQ. The CDR3 runs 15 residues. Trimming cost V 5 bases and J 2 bases, with 16 bases left between them. Here the CDR3 DNA reads TGTGCCAGCAGCCCGGGGCGGAGGGATACCTACGAGCAGTACTTC. It specifies CASSPGRRDTYEQYF.

The chain has TRBV29-1 and TRBJ2-3; 11 nucleotides line up with TRBD1. Germline V gene sequence: CDR1 SQVTM, CDR2 ANQGSEA. The V gene end was trimmed by 7 bases and the J gene end by 4 bases; junction bases not matched to a gene: 7. The CDR3 is 14 residues long. The CDR3 sequence: CSAGGGQGADTQYF. The CDR3 region has the DNA TGCAGCGCCGGGGGGGGACAGGGGGCAGATACGCAGTATTTT.

This clone was counted only a few times. The chain links TRBV27 to TRBJ2-7; 8 bases align to TRBD1. CDR3 size: 15 residues. Germline loops: CDR1 MNHEY, CDR2 SMNVEV (reference sequence). The V and J ends lost 5 bases and 5 bases, in that order; junction bases with no gene match: 11. For the CDR3, the DNA is TGTGCCAGCAGTGCCTCAGGGGGCGGGTCAAACGAGCAGTACTTC. Its protein product is CASSASGGGSNEQYF.

The V call is TRBV6-5, the J call TRBJ1-5, with D possibly being TRBD1 (5 bases). This CDR3 comprises 12 residues. V was clipped by 6 bases and J by 15 bases, with 18 bases between them. The germline V gene has CDR1 MNHEY and CDR2 SVGAGI. DNA of the CDR3: TGTGCCAGCAGCTATGAAGGCAGGGCTTTGCATTTT. It encodes CASSYEGRALHF.

The chain links TRBV10-2 to TRBJ2-1; TRBD2 aligns across 9 bases. This CDR3 has 14 amino acids. Germline CDR1 WSHSY, CDR2 SAAADI. V shed 6 bases, J shed 6 bases, and the junction held 6 bases outside the gene matches. The chain's CDR3 is CASRLAGVGNEQFF. CDR3 coding DNA: TGCGCCAGCAGATTAGCGGGAGTGGGCAATGAGCAGTTCTTC.

The gene calls are TRBV5-1 and TRBJ2-3, with TRBD2 matching over 8 bases. Germline V lookup: CDR1 SGHRS, CDR2 YFSETQ. V lost 0 bases, J lost 0 bases, and 3 bases stayed unmatched. The CDR3 has 16 amino acids. The CDR3 DNA follows: TGCGCCAGCAGCTTGGGGTCGGGAGGGAGCACAGATACGCAGTATTTT. This translates into CASSLGSGGSTDTQYF.